This is a list of T cell receptor beta chains from one sample in a study of OX40 agonist ivuxolimab in advanced cancers. Sequenced by immunoSEQ multiplex PCR; TCRdb stores in-frame clones only, minus some. The table has 90,000 or so clones, around 90% seen once; the top ten hold 0.9% to 1.2%. This material consisted of CD4+ or CD8+ T cells sorted from blood, taken in a trial of the OX40 agonist ivuxolimab. Receptor source: an adult with an advanced solid tumor such as melanoma, head and neck, liver or kidney cancer. Both conserved end residues are part of each CDR3. The D gene is left open where the match is weak. Size tells how often a clone was seen (once, few, many) or the class of an expanded clone, and some rows leave it out.

j_call v_call clone_size d_call cdr3_nt cdr3_aa
TRBJ2-2 TRBV7-3 - TRBD2 TGTGCCAGCAGCCCTCACCCCCGAGGACTAGCGGGAGGAACCGGGGAGCTGTTTTTT CASSPHPRGLAGGTGELFF
TRBJ1-5 TRBV28 few TRBD1 TGTGCCAGCAGTTTCCCTTGGACAGGGGGCATCAATCAGCCCCAGCATTTT CASSFPWTGGINQPQHF
TRBJ1-4 TRBV4-3 - - TGCGCCAGCAGCCAAGAGTTGTACGAAAAACTGTTTTTT CASSQELYEKLFF
TRBJ2-4 TRBV19 - - TGTGCCAGTAGTATAAAGGAGGCCAAAAACATTCAGTACTTC CASSIKEAKNIQYF
TRBJ2-3 TRBV2 - - TGTGCCAGCAGGATAAGAACAGGGATCCGCACAGATACGCAGTATTTT CASRIRTGIRTDTQYF
TRBJ2-5 TRBV18 - - TGTGCCAGCTCGCGGACAGACCAAGAGACCCAGTACTTC CASSRTDQETQYF
TRBJ1-4 TRBV2 - - TGTGCCAGCAGTGAGGCGGTGGATGAAAAACTGTTTTTT CASSEAVDEKLFF
TRBJ2-7 TRBV11-2 - TRBD1 TGTGCCAGCAGCTTGGGGACAGTTAATTCCTACGAGCAGTACTTC CASSLGTVNSYEQYF
TRBJ2-5 TRBV7-8 - - TGTGCCAGCAGCCCCGTCGACGGGGTAGTGGAGACCCAGTACTTC CASSPVDGVVETQYF
TRBJ2-6 TRBV5-4 - TRBD2 TGTGCCAGCAGCCGGTCGGGGGGGACTGGGGCCAACGTCCTGACTTTC CASSRSGGTGANVLTF
TRBJ2-4 TRBV7-9 - - TGTGCCAGCAGCCCCCGGGACCTAATCCGAAAAAACATTCAGTACTTC CASSPRDLIRKNIQYF
TRBJ1-5 TRBV25-1 - - TGTGCCAGCAGTGAACACGGGGGGGGTCAGCCCCAGCATTTT CASSEHGGGQPQHF
TRBJ2-1 TRBV7-3 - - TGTGCCAGCAGCTGGTCGGACGCGGGCAATGAGCAGTTCTTC CASSWSDAGNEQFF
TRBJ2-1 TRBV7-9 few - TGTGCCAGCAGCTCCTCCTGGACAGGGAGGGTGTTCTTC CASSSSWTGRVFF
TRBJ1-1 TRBV2 - - TGTGCCAGCAGTGTCAGGAGAACTTCGAACACTGAAGCTTTCTTT CASSVRRTSNTEAFF
TRBJ2-7 TRBV7-2 once TRBD1 TGTGCCAGCAGCTTAGCCACAGGGGGCGGGTACGAGCAGTACTTC CASSLATGGGYEQYF
TRBJ2-5 TRBV5-6 - - TGTGCCAGCAGCCCTCCTGGAGTCGAGACCCAGTACTTC CASSPPGVETQYF
TRBJ2-6 TRBV5-1 - - TGCGCCAGCACATCAGGGTTGGGGGCCAACGTCCTGACTTTC CASTSGLGANVLTF
TRBJ2-7 TRBV5-1 - TRBD1 TGCGCCAGCAGGGACGGGACAGGGATATCCTACGAGCAGTACTTC CASRDGTGISYEQYF
TRBJ2-3 TRBV19 once - TGTGCCAGTAGCCATAGAGGGAGGAGCACAGATACGCAGTATTTT CASSHRGRSTDTQYF
TRBJ2-5 TRBV10-2 - - TGCGCCAGCAGTGCGACAGGCCAAGAGACCCAGTACTTC CASSATGQETQYF
TRBJ2-7 TRBV25-1 - TRBD2 TGTGCCAGCAGTGTGTCTAGCGGACTACAGTACTTC CASSVSSGLQYF
TRBJ2-3 TRBV28 - TRBD1 TGTGCCAGCAGTAGCACAGGGGGCCCAGATACGCAGTATTTT CASSSTGGPDTQYF
TRBJ2-3 TRBV7-9 - TRBD2 TGTGCCAGCAGCTTGGGACTAGTTGGGGGCACAGATACGCAGTATTTT CASSLGLVGGTDTQYF
TRBJ2-2 TRBV2 - TRBD2 TGTGCCAGCCTTAGCGGGAGGGGAAGGACCGGGGAGCTGTTTTTT CASLSGRGRTGELFF
TRBJ2-2 TRBV10-2 - TRBD2 TGCGCCAGCAGTGACCCAGCGGGAGGGGTCACCGGGGAGCTGTTTTTT CASSDPAGGVTGELFF
TRBJ2-1 TRBV6-1 - TRBD2 TGTGCCAGCAGTGAAATGTTCCTAGCGGGCTATCCTGAAAATGAGCAGTTCTTC CASSEMFLAGYPENEQFF
TRBJ1-5 TRBV5-1 - - TGCGCCAGCAGCTTAGGTCCGAATCAGCCCCAGCATTTT CASSLGPNQPQHF
TRBJ1-2 TRBV27 - - TGTGCCAGCAGTTTATCGGGGGGGATCTATGGCTACACCTTC CASSLSGGIYGYTF
TRBJ2-7 TRBV27 - TRBD2 TGTGCCAGCAGTTTAAGTGGGAGCGGGATTGTTGAGCAGTACTTC CASSLSGSGIVEQYF
TRBJ2-7 TRBV9 - TRBD2 TGTGCCAGCAGCGTGGGGACCGGGGGAGCGGGAGGGCCAGTCTACGAGCAGTACTTC CASSVGTGGAGGPVYEQYF
TRBJ2-5 TRBV10-3 - - TGTGCCATCAGTGCATCAGGGGCGGGGGAGACCCAGTACTTC CAISASGAGETQYF
TRBJ2-2 TRBV7-8 - - TGTGCCAGCAGCCTCATCTTAGCTTCCGGGGAGCTGTTTTTT CASSLILASGELFF
TRBJ1-4 TRBV2 - TRBD1 TGTGCCAGCAGTGAACAGGGACAGGTCGGTGAAAAACTGTTTTTT CASSEQGQVGEKLFF
TRBJ1-4 TRBV5-1 - TRBD1 TGCGCCAGCAGCTTGGGCGGACAGGGCACCAATGAAAAACTGTTTTTT CASSLGGQGTNEKLFF
TRBJ2-3 TRBV5-6 - TRBD1 TGTGCCAGCAGTTTGCCAGGGACAGGACGAGCTACGCAGTATTTT CASSLPGTGRATQYF
TRBJ1-2 TRBV5-1 - - TGCGCCAGCAGCTTGGGTCTGGGTCTCTATGGCTACACCTTC CASSLGLGLYGYTF
TRBJ2-7 TRBV19 - TRBD2 TGTGCCAGTAGTATCCTAGCGGGAGGCTCCTACGAGCAGTACTTC CASSILAGGSYEQYF
TRBJ1-3 TRBV18 - - TGTGCCAGCTCACCACCTCACTGGGCGGGCTCTGGAAACACCATATATTTT CASSPPHWAGSGNTIYF
TRBJ2-3 TRBV9 - - TGTGCCAGCAGCGTAGGCAGAACCCGCACAGATACGCAGTATTTT CASSVGRTRTDTQYF
TRBJ2-7 TRBV19 once TRBD2 TGTGCCAGTAGTATGCATAGCGGGATGGGCAAGTACTTC CASSMHSGMGKYF
TRBJ2-7 TRBV11-3 - - TGTGCCAGCAGCCCCCAGCCGGCAGGGGTCACCTACGAGCAGTACTTC CASSPQPAGVTYEQYF
TRBJ2-1 TRBV14 - TRBD2 TGTGCCAGCAGCCTAGCGGGAGTCGGTAACAATGAGCAGTTCTTC CASSLAGVGNNEQFF
TRBJ1-6 TRBV28 - TRBD1 TGTGCCAGCAGGGGGACAGGGAGCTCCTATAATTCACCCCTCCACTTT CASRGTGSSYNSPLHF
TRBJ2-6 TRBV30 - - TGTGCCTGGAGTGTAACCTCTGGGGCCAACGTCCTGACTTTC CAWSVTSGANVLTF
TRBJ2-4 TRBV6-4 - TRBD2 TGTGCCAGCAGTGACGCCCCTGGCGGGAGGGTTATATTAGCCAAAAACATTCAGTACTTC CASSDAPGGRVILAKNIQYF
TRBJ2-7 TRBV11-2 - - TGTGCCAGCAGCTCGAATTACGAGCAGTACTTC CASSSNYEQYF
TRBJ2-3 TRBV5-1 - TRBD1 TGCGCCAGCAGCCCCCCTAGACAGGGGGCGAGCACAGATACGCAGTATTTT CASSPPRQGASTDTQYF
TRBJ2-1 TRBV11-2 - TRBD1 TGTGCCAGCAGCTTACAACAGGGGGCCAGCGAGCAGTTCTTC CASSLQQGASEQFF
TRBJ1-1 TRBV5-1 - - TGCGCCAGCTCTGGACAGACTTTCCTGAACACTGAAGCTTTCTTT CASSGQTFLNTEAFF
TRBJ2-1 TRBV5-1 - - TGCGCCAGCAGCTTGGTTGGGACATCCCACAATGAGCAGTTCTTC CASSLVGTSHNEQFF
TRBJ2-7 TRBV5-1 - TRBD1 TGCGCCAGCAGCTCTGGACAGGGAATCTACGAGCAGTACTTC CASSSGQGIYEQYF
TRBJ2-3 TRBV4-1 - TRBD2 TGCGCCAGCAGCCAGACGGGACTAGCGGTAATCACAGATACGCAGTATTTT CASSQTGLAVITDTQYF
TRBJ2-5 TRBV28 - - TGTGCCAGCACCTCTCTGGGGTTCCAAGAGACCCAGTACTTC CASTSLGFQETQYF